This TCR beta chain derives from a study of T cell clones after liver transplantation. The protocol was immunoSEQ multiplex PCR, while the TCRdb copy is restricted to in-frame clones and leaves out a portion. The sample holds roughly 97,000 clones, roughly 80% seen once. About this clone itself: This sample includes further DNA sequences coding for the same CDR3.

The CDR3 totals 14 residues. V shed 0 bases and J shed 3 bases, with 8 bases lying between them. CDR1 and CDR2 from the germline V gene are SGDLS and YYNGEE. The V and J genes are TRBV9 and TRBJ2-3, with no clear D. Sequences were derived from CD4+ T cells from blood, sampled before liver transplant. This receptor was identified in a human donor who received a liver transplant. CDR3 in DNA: TGTGCCAGCAGCGTAGAACAGAGGACAGATACGCAGTATTTT. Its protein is CASSVEQRTDTQYF.